The T cell receptor beta chain under discussion was sequenced for a study of memory CD4+ T cells and cytomegalovirus serostatus (dated by TCRdb to about 2019). Background on the whole study: A total of about 35 healthy Belgian adults, of whom 9 were CMV seropositive and about 24 were CMV seronegative, were included in the cohort. To replicate a published TCR-based CMV serostatus classifier, the researchers sequenced the CD4+ memory TCRbeta repertoires of a Belgian cohort whose cytomegalovirus serostatus was known. Study-level results and caveats: Of 164 previously reported CMV-associated TCRbeta sequences, approximately 70 appeared in the CD4+ memory repertoires, each in one to five individuals. Results were interpreted as suggesting that the CMV-associated TCR signature is largely present in the CD4+ memory repertoire. For CMV serostatus prediction, a median bootstrapped AUC of approximately 0.95 was reached with the original framework, and a median bootstrapped AUC of approximately 0.9 was reached with a US-trained random forest. On the Belgian cohort, the classifier built on the original framework reached a median bootstrapped AUC of around 0.96, with a 95% CI of 0.76-1.00. Unlike the original study, which covered naive and memory CD4+ and CD8+ populations, the Belgian study sequenced only CD4+CD45RO+ memory cells.

A FACSAria II was used to sort memory CD4+ T cells, defined as single viable CD3+CD4+CD8-CD45RO+ cells. CMV serostatus was determined using a Roche Elecsys assay that detects serum IgG against CMV pp150, pp28, p38 and p52. Following thawing, total CD4+ T cells were enriched through positive selection using CD4 magnetic microbeads. Samples originated from another study that specifically interrogated the CD4+ T cell memory repertoire. Following standard operating procedures, peripheral blood mononuclear cells were isolated and cryopreserved, while serum was kept at -80 degrees C. CD3-PerCP (BW264/56), CD4-APC (RPA-T4), CD45RO-PE (UCHT1) and CD8-Pacific Orange (3B5) antibodies were used for staining, and non-viable cells were excluded with Sytox blue. The Quick-DNA Microprep Kit was used to extract genomic DNA from the sorted cells. Amplification of TCRbeta DNA was done with the immunoSEQ hsTCRbeta kit, following the protocol from the manufacturer. TCRbeta libraries were sequenced on an Illumina MiSeq instrument. On the authors' methods: Removing out-of-frame sequences left a few million distinct TCRbeta sequences, an average of around 67,000 per individual. Each individual was scored by the count of over 150 previously reported CMV-associated TCRbeta sequences and the total productive distinct TCRbeta count. A beta-binomial model was reimplemented in Python, and scikit-learn random forests with default parameters were trained on data from the US cohort. On the Belgian cohort, classifier performance was reported as the median AUC, along with percentile confidence intervals, across 10,000 bootstrap iterations. Imported from immuneACCESS, the table was reduced by TCRdb to in-frame sequences with V and J called. These copies leave out some clones; in studies compared against another copy, an unresolved V gene accounts for under half, and the cause of the remainder is not known. V, J and clone size reflect that table, while D and trimming were determined from the DNA. For this sample the table gives some 87,000 clones, of which 75% to 85% were detected only once. The ten largest clones represent 3.6% of the sample.

The CDR3, cysteine through phenylalanine, is 18 amino acids long. The DNA shown is the 54-base CDR3, in frame from base 1. Based on the germline V gene (reference sequence), the CDR1 and CDR2 sequences are SEHNR and FQNEAQ. Germline trimming amounts to 2 bases on V and 5 bases on J, with 11 as the count of junction bases outside the gene matches. A note on this clone: Its target antigen remains unknown. One base away there is no much larger clone; base qualities are not given.

This sequence originates from an adult in good health and CMV-seropositive. The chain is encoded by TRBV7-9 joined to TRBJ2-1; 11 nucleotides in the junction match TRBD2. The sample was memory CD4+ T cells from blood. The CDR3 protein sequence reads: CASSLSRLAGFSHNEQFF. Here is the DNA: TGTGCCAGCAGCTTATCTCGACTAGCGGGATTTTCCCACAATGAGCAGTTCTTC.